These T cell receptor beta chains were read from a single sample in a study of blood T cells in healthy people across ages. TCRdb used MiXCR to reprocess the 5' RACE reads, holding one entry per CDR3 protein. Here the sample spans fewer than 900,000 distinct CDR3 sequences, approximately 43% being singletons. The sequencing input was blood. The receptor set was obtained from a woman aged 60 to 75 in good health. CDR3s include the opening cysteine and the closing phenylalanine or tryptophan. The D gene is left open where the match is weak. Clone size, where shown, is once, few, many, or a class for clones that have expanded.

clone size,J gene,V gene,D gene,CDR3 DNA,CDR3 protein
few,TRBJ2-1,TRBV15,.,TGTGCCACCGGGATGTTGGTCGGGAGTTACAATGAGCAGTTCTTC,CATGMLVGSYNEQFF
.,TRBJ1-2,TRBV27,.,TGTGCCAGCAGTTTATACCAGGGTAATAGCTATGGCTACACCTTC,CASSLYQGNSYGYTF
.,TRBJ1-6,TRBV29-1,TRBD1,TGCAGCGTGGGACAGGGGGAAAATTCACCCCTCCACTTT,CSVGQGENSPLHF
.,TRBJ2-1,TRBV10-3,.,TGTGCCATCATCGATGACGGGGTCGATGAGCAGTTCTTC,CAIIDDGVDEQFF
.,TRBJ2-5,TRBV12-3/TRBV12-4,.,TGTGCCAGCACCCGCGGGGCAGAGACCCAGTACTTC,CASTRGAETQYF
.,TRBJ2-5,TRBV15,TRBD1,TGTGCCACCAGCCTACAGGGGGCAGAGACCCAGTACTTC,CATSLQGAETQYF
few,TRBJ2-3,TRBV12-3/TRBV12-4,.,TGTGCCAGCAGTTTAGTAGGGGGGGGACCCAATAGAAATACGCAGTATTTT,CASSLVGGGPNRNTQYF
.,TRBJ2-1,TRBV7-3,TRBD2,TGTGCCAGCGGTGATAGCGGGGCCAATGAGCAGTTCTTC,CASGDSGANEQFF
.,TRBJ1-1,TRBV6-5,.,TGTGCCAGCAGTTATGAGGGGACTGAAGCTTTCTTT,CASSYEGTEAFF
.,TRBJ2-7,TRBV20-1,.,TGCAGTGCTAGAGATGTTGCACGAGGGTATCTCTACAATGAGCAGTACTTC,CSARDVARGYLYNEQYF
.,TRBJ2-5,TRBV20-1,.,TGCAGTGCTGGGGTAATTGGGGCAGAGACCCAGTACTTC,CSAGVIGAETQYF
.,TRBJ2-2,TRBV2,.,TGTGCCAGCAAAAAGACAGAGAACACCGGGGAGCTGTTTTTT,CASKKTENTGELFF